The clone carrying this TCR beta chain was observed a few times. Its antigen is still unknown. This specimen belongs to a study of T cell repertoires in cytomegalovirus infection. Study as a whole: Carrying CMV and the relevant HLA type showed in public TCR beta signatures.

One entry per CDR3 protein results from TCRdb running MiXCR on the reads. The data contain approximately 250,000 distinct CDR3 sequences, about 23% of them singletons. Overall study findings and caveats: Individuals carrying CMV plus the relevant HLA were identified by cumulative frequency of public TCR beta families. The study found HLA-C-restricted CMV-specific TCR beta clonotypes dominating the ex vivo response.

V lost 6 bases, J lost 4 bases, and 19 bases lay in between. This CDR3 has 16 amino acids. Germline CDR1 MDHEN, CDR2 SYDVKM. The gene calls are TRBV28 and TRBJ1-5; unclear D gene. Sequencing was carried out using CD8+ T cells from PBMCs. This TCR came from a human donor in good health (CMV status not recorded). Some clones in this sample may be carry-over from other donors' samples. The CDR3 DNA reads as TGTGCCAGCAGCGGACCGGCCAGTTTAGCTAATCAGCCCCAGCATTTT. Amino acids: CASSGPASLANQPQHF.